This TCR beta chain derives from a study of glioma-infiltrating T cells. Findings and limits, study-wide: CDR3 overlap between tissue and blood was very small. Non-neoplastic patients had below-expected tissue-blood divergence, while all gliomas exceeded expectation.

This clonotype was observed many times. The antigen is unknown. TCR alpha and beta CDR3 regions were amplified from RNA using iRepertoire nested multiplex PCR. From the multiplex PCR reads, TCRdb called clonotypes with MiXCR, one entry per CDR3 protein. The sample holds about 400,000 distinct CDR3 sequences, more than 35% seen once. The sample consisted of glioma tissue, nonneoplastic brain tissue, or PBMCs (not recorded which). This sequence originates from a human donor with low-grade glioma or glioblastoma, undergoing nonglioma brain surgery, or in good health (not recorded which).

Written as DNA, the CDR3 is TGTGCCAGCAGTCCTAGGAGAGCGGGAGGACGGGCCAAAAACATTCAGTACTTC. Its translation: CASSPRRAGGRAKNIQYF. This chain joins TRBV28 and TRBJ2-4; 9 nucleotides line up with TRBD2. There are 18 residues in the CDR3. Trimming cost V 5 bases and J 1 base; bases outside gene matches: 12. Germline V gene sequence: CDR1 MDHEN, CDR2 SYDVKM.